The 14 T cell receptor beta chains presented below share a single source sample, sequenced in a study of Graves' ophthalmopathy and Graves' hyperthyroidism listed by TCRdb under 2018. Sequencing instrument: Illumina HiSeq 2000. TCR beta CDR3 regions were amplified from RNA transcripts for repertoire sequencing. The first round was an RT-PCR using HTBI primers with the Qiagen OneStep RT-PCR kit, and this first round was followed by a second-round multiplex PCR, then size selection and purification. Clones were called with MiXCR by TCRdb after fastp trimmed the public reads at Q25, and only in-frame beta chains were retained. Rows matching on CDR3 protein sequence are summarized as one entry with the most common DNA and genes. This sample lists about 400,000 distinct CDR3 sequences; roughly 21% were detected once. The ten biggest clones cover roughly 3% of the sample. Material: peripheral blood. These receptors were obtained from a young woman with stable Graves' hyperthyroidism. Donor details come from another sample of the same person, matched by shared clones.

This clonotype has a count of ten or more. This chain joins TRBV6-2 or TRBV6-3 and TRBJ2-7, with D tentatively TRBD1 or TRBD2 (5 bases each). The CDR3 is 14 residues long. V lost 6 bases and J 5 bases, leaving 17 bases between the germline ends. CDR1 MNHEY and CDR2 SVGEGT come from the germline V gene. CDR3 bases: TGTGCCAGCAGCTCACTAGGACATTTCGACGAGCAGTACTTC. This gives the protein CASSSLGHFDEQYF.

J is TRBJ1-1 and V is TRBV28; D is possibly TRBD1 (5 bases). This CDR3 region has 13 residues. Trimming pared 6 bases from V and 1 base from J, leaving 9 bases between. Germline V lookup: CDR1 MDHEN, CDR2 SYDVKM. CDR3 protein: CASRAGKNTEAFF. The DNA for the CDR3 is TGTGCCAGCAGAGCAGGGAAGAACACTGAAGCTTTCTTT.

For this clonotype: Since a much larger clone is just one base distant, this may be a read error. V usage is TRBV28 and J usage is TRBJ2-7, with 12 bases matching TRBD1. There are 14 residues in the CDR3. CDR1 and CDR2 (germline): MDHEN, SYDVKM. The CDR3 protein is CASSPGTGGSEQCF. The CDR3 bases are TGTGCCAGCAGCCCCGGGACAGGGGGCTCCGAGCAGTGCTTC.

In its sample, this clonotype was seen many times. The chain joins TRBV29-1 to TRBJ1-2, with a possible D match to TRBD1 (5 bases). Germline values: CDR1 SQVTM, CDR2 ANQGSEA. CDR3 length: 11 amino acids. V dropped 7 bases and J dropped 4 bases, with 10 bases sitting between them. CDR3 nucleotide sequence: TGCAGCGCGGACAAGACCTATGGCTACACCTTC. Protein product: CSADKTYGYTF.

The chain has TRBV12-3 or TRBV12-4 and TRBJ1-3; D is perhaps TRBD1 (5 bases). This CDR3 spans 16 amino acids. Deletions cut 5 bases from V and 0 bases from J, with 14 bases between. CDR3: CASSPGDRYSGNTIYF. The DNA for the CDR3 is TGTGCCAGCAGTCCTGGCGACAGATACTCTGGAAACACCATATATTTT.

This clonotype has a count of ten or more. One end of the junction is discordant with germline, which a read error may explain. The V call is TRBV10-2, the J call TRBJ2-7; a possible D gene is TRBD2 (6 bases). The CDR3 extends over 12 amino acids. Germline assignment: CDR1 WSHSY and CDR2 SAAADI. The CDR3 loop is CAGEGEEGPGDF. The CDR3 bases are TGCGCCGGGGAAGGAGAGGAGGGACCTGGGGACTTC.

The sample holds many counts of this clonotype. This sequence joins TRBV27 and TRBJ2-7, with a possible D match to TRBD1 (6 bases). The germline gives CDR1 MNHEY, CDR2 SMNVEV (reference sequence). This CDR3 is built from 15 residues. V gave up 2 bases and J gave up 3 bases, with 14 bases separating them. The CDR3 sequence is CASSLVNTGIYEQYF. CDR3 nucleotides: TGTGCCAGCAGTTTAGTCAATACAGGGATCTACGAGCAGTACTTC.

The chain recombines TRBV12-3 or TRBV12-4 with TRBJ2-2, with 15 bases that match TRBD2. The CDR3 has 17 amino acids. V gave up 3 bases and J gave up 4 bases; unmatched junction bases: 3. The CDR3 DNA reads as TGTGCCAGCAGTTTCCTGGGACTAGCGGGAGGCACCGGGGAGCTGTTTTTT. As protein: CASSFLGLAGGTGELFF.

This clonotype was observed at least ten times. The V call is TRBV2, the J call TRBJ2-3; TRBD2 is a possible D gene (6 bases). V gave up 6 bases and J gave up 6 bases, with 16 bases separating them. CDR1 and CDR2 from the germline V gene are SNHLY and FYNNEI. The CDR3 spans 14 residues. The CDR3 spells CASSPGGRMDTQYF. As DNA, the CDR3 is TGTGCCAGCAGCCCCGGGGGAAGAATGGATACGCAGTATTTT.

The CDR3 DNA follows: TGTGCCAGCAGCTCTAGACACTCCGAGCAGTACTTC. Translated: CASSSRHSEQYF. The chain recombines TRBV7-4 with TRBJ2-7; D is uncertain. CDR3 length equals 12 residues. Trimming took 4 bases from V and 6 from J, leaving 10 bases between them. Per the germline V gene, CDR1 is SGHVT and CDR2 is SQSDAQ.

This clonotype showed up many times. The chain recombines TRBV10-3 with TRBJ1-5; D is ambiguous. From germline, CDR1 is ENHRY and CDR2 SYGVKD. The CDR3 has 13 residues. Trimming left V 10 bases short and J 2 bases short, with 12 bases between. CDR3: CATGRPGNQPQHF. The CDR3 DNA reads TGTGCCACTGGACGGCCTGGCAATCAGCCCCAGCATTTT.

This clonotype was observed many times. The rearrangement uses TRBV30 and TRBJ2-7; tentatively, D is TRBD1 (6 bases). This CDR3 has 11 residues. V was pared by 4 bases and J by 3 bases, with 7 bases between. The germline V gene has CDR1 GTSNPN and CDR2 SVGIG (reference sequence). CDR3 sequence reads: CAWKGVYEQYF. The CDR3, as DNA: TGTGCCTGGAAGGGGGTCTACGAGCAGTACTTC.

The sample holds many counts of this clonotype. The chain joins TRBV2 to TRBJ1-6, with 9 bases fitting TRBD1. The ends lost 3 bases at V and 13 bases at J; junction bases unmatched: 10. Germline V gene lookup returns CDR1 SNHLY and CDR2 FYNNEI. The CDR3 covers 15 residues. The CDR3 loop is CASSELQGALAPLHF. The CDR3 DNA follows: TGTGCCAGCAGTGAGCTACAGGGGGCGCTTGCGCCCCTCCACTTT.

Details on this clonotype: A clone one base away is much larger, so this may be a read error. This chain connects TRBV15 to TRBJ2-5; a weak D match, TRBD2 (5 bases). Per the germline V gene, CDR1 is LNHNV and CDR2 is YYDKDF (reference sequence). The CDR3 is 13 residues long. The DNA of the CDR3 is TGTGCCACCAGCAGAGGGAATTGGGAGACCCAGGACTTC. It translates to CATSRGNWETQDF.